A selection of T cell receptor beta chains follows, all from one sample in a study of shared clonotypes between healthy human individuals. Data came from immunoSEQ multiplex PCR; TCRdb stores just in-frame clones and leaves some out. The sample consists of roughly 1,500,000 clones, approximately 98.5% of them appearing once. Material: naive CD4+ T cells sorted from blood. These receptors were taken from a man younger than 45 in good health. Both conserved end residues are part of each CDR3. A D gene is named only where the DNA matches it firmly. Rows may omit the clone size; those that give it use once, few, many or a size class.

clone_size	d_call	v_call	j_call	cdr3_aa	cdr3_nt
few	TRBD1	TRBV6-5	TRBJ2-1	CASRGTANNEQFF	TGTGCCAGCAGGGGGACAGCTAACAATGAGCAGTTCTTC
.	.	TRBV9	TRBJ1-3	CASSPTGTTGNTIYF	TGTGCCAGCAGCCCCACCGGGACAACTGGAAACACCATATATTTT
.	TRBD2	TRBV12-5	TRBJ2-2	CASGQGTSGNTGELFF	TGTGCTAGTGGTCAAGGGACTAGCGGGAATACCGGGGAGCTGTTTTTT
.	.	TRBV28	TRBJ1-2	CATRNGAYGYTF	TGTGCCACCAGAAATGGGGCATATGGCTACACCTTC
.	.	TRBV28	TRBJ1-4	CAVHRGLGEKLFF	TGTGCCGTTCACAGAGGGCTCGGTGAAAAACTGTTTTTT
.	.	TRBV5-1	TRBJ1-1	CASSLEGQGNTEAFF	TGCGCCAGCAGCTTGGAGGGGCAGGGGAACACTGAAGCTTTCTTT
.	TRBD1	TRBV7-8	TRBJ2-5	CVSSRPTGGQETQYF	TGTGTCAGCAGCCGCCCGACAGGGGGCCAAGAGACCCAGTACTTC
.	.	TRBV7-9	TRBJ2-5	CASSFIQVQETQYF	TGTGCCAGCAGCTTTATCCAGGTTCAGGAGACCCAGTACTTC
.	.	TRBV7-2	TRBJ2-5	CASSVGRESQETQYF	TGTGCCAGCAGCGTGGGACGCGAGAGCCAAGAGACCCAGTACTTC
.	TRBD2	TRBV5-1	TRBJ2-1	CASSLAGLADSYNEQFF	TGCGCCAGCAGCTTAGCTGGCCTAGCGGATTCCTACAATGAGCAGTTCTTC
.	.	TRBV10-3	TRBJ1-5	CAISVRGDNQPQHF	TGTGCCATCAGTGTAAGGGGGGACAATCAGCCCCAGCATTTT
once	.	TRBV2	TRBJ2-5	CANRRRGAETQYF	TGTGCCAACCGACGTCGGGGCGCAGAGACCCAGTACTTC
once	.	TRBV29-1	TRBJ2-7	CSAKDRTYEQYF	TGCAGCGCTAAGGACAGAACCTACGAGCAGTACTTC
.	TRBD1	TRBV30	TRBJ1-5	CAWGTGNYQPQHF	TGTGCCTGGGGGACAGGGAACTATCAGCCCCAGCATTTT
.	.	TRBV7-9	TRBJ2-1	CASSFRVVANEQFF	TGTGCCAGCAGCTTTCGGGTAGTCGCAAATGAGCAGTTCTTC
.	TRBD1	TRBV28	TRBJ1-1	CASRTGGRTEAFF	TGTGCCAGCAGGACAGGGGGGCGCACTGAAGCTTTCTTT
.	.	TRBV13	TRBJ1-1	CASSLGEGRYEAFF	TGTGCCAGCAGCTTAGGAGAGGGCCGCTATGAAGCTTTCTTT
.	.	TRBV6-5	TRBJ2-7	CASSLRGGEQYF	TGTGCCAGCAGTTTAAGGGGGGGCGAGCAGTACTTC
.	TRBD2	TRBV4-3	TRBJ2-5	CASSQDLRGETQYF	TGCGCCAGCAGCCAAGATTTGCGGGGGGAGACCCAGTACTTC
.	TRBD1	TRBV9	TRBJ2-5	CASSVATGIEETQYF	TGTGCCAGCAGCGTAGCGACAGGGATAGAAGAGACCCAGTACTTC
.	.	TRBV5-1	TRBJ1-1	CASSWERGLDTEAFF	TGCGCCAGCAGCTGGGAACGGGGGCTGGACACTGAAGCTTTCTTT
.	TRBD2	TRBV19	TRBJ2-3	CASSIPGLADTQYF	TGTGCCAGTAGTATCCCGGGACTAGCCGATACGCAGTATTTT
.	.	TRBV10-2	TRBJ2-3	CASSESAALRDTQYF	TGCGCCAGCAGTGAGTCGGCGGCCCTGCGAGATACGCAGTATTTT
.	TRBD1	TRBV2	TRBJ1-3	CASSVGQGGNTIYF	TGTGCCAGCAGTGTAGGACAGGGTGGAAACACCATATATTTT
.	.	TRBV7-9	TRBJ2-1	CASSLRDAVNEQFF	TGTGCCAGCAGCTTGCGGGACGCGGTAAATGAGCAGTTCTTC
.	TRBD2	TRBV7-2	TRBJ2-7	CASSRLQHGLAGALEQYF	TGTGCCAGCAGCCGATTACAACATGGACTAGCGGGAGCGCTCGAGCAGTACTTC
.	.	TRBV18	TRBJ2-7	CASSPGGPWEQYF	TGTGCCAGCTCACCGGGCGGGCCTTGGGAGCAGTACTTC
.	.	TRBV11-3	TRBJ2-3	CASSFGVSDTQYF	TGTGCCAGCAGCTTCGGTGTATCAGATACGCAGTATTTT
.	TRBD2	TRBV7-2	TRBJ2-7	CASSFSLAGSYEQYF	TGTGCCAGCAGCTTCTCACTAGCGGGGTCCTACGAGCAGTACTTC
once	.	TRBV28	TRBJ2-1	CASSLRGRADHNEQFF	TGTGCCAGCAGTTTACGCGGCAGGGCAGATCACAATGAGCAGTTCTTC